Described below is a single TCR beta chain sequence and its context. Its specificity is unknown. The data belong to a study of graft-versus-host responses after intestinal transplantation. Study-level background: Those transplanted obtained multivisceral, liver-intestinal, or isolated intestinal grafts. All recipients were given anti-thymocyte globulin induction, and tacrolimus and steroids were then administered for approximately 3 years.

The germline V and J ends were trimmed by 0 bases and 2 bases, with 4 bases remaining between them. Germline lookup yields CDR1 SGDLS and CDR2 YYNGEE. The CDR3 runs to 13 residues. The study, taken as a whole, reports: Some patients had graft-donor T cell macrochimerism, and their allografts showed high graft-versus-host to host-versus-graft clonal ratios. Investigators detected GvH clones in recipient marrow, with some emerging earlier in ileum or blood.

TCRdb's copy holds only in-frame clones and misses some; the assay was immunoSEQ multiplex PCR. This sample has under 30,000 clones, with about 94% found just once. J is TRBJ2-3 and V is TRBV9; D uncertain. Sequencing used PBMCs, obtained just over 29 days after intestinal transplant. The receptor was derived from a human patient who received an intestinal transplant, so some T cells may come from the graft donor. In DNA form, the CDR3 reads TGTGCCAGCAGCGTAGACCTCACAGATACGCAGTATTTT. Translated: CASSVDLTDTQYF.